This entry lists 6 T cell receptor beta chains sequenced from one sample in a study of siplizumab effects on memory and regulatory T cells. Assay used: immunoSEQ multiplex PCR; TCRdb lists only in-frame clones, some missing. The sample lists around 95,000 clones, approximately 94% occurring once. The specimen sequenced was non-Treg CD4+ T cells sorted from blood. The source of these receptors is a human donor in good health.

This sequence joins TRBV7-9 and TRBJ2-2; 10 bases map to TRBD1. This CDR3 is built from 15 residues. Germline V lookup: CDR1 SEHNR, CDR2 FQNEAQ (reference sequence). The V and J ends lost 5 bases and 4 bases, in that order; junction bases with no gene match: 4. CDR3 sequence (DNA): TGTGCCAGCAGCCACCGGGACAGGGGCACCGGGGAGCTGTTTTTT. Protein sequence: CASSHRDRGTGELFF. Looking up the rest from reference TRBV7-9 and TRBJ2-2 gives the full variable domain: DTGVSQNPRHKITKRGQNVTFRCDPISEHNRLYWYRQTLGQGPEFLTYFQNEAQLEKSRLLSDRFSAERPKGSFSTLEIQRTEQGDSAMYLCASSHRDRGTGELFFGEGSRLTVL.

The count of this clone is one. V usage is TRBV28 and J usage is TRBJ1-6; no clear D gene. This CDR3 has 16 residues. CDR1 and CDR2 (germline): MDHEN, SYDVKM. V lost 5 bases and J lost 5, with 16 bases in between. DNA for the CDR3: TGTGCCAGCAGTCCCCTACGGACGGATAATAATTCACCCCTCCACTTT. Translation gives CASSPLRTDNNSPLHF. The complete variable domain, with remaining parts taken from reference TRBV28 and TRBJ1-6, reads DVKVTQSSRYLVKRTGEKVFLECVQDMDHENMFWYRQDPGLGLRLIYFSYDVKMKEKGDIPEGYSVSREKKERFSLILESASTNQTSMYLCASSPLRTDNNSPLHFGNGTRLTVT.

This chain joins TRBV28 and TRBJ1-3; 10 nucleotides align to TRBD1. The CDR3 consists of 15 residues. In germline, CDR1 is MDHEN, CDR2 SYDVKM. J gave up 2 bases and V 6 bases, and 4 bases lay outside the gene matches. The CDR3 DNA sequence: TGTGCCAGCAGATCGACAGGGGGCACTGGAAACACCATATATTTT. This encodes CASRSTGGTGNTIYF. Combining the CDR3 with reference TRBV28 and TRBJ1-3 gives the whole variable domain DVKVTQSSRYLVKRTGEKVFLECVQDMDHENMFWYRQDPGLGLRLIYFSYDVKMKEKGDIPEGYSVSREKKERFSLILESASTNQTSMYLCASRSTGGTGNTIYFGEGSWLTVV.

The chain recombines TRBV29-1 with TRBJ2-3; D perhaps matches TRBD1 (5 bases). Trimming left V 5 bases short and J 0 bases short, with 18 bases between. The CDR3 spans 16 residues. Germline V gives CDR1 SQVTM, CDR2 ANQGSEA. CDR3 in amino acids: CSVRGSQATSTDTQYF. The CDR3 nucleotides read TGCAGCGTTAGGGGTAGCCAGGCCACTAGCACAGATACGCAGTATTTT.

The gene calls are TRBV5-1 and TRBJ2-2, with 7 nucleotides matching TRBD1. The junction had 5 bases not matched to a gene; V was cut back by 3 bases and J by 0 bases. Germline assignment: CDR1 SGHRS and CDR2 YFSETQ. The CDR3 spans 16 residues. For the CDR3, the DNA is TGCGCCAGCAGCTGGACCGGGACAGCGAACACCGGGGAGCTGTTTTTT. It codes for CASSWTGTANTGELFF.

V usage is TRBV5-1 and J usage is TRBJ2-3, with 7 nucleotides matching TRBD2. With 0 bases clipped from V and 3 bases from J, the junction kept 10 bases outside the gene matches. The CDR3 is 17 residues long. Germline V gene data show CDR1 as SGHRS and CDR2 as YFSETQ. The CDR3 bases are TGCGCCAGCAGCTTGGGGGCGTGGGAGGGCAGGACAGATACGCAGTATTTT. It is translated as CASSLGAWEGRTDTQYF.